The 26 T cell receptor beta chains below come from one sample, sequenced in a study of blood T cell repertoires in COVID-19. The method was immunoSEQ multiplex PCR; TCRdb's version includes in-frame clones alone and lacks a portion of them. In the table there are roughly 70,000 clones, around 78% of which are singletons. The sample consisted of peripheral blood. Every receptor here comes from a human donor in a cohort sampled during active COVID-19.

The chain links TRBV9 to TRBJ1-2; a weak D match, TRBD1 (6 bases). Germline CDR1 SGDLS, CDR2 YYNGEE. CDR3 length equals 15 residues. V lost 0 bases, J lost 0 bases, and 9 bases lay in between. Written as DNA, the CDR3 is TGTGCCAGCAGCGTAGCTGGACAGTCTAACTATGGCTACACCTTC. Its protein is CASSVAGQSNYGYTF.

V usage is TRBV11-2 and J usage is TRBJ2-7; 8 bases are a match to TRBD2. The V gene end was trimmed by 5 bases and the J gene end by 2 bases; junction bases not matched to a gene: 5. This CDR3 is 14 amino acids long. The germline gives CDR1 SGHAT, CDR2 FQNNGV. The CDR3 spells CASSTTSGPYEQYF. For the CDR3, the DNA is TGTGCCAGCAGCACCACTAGCGGACCCTACGAGCAGTACTTC.

A few counts support this clone. This chain connects TRBV5-1 to TRBJ2-1; 8 positions match TRBD2. The CDR3 has 17 amino acids. V shed 0 bases, J shed 5 bases, and the junction held 10 bases outside the gene matches. Per the germline V gene, CDR1 is SGHRS and CDR2 is YFSETQ. CDR3 in DNA: TGCGCCAGCAGCTTGGCGGGGGGACTAGGAATTGACAATGAGCAGTTCTTC. Protein product: CASSLAGGLGIDNEQFF.

This chain connects TRBV3-1 (or the pseudogene TRBV3-2) to TRBJ2-3; 7 nucleotides align to TRBD1. The germline V gene encodes CDR1 LGHDT and CDR2 YNNKEL (reference sequence). The CDR3 loop spans 13 amino acids. With V trimmed by 4 bases and J by 4 bases, 2 bases remained unmatched. CDR3 residues: CASSLTGPDTQYF. In DNA form, the CDR3 reads TGTGCCAGCAGCCTGACAGGGCCAGATACGCAGTATTTT.

This chain joins TRBV3-1 (or the pseudogene TRBV3-2) and TRBJ2-3, with D hard to call. This CDR3 has 14 residues. V dropped 3 bases and J dropped 4 bases, with 11 bases sitting between them. The germline V gene has CDR1 LGHDT and CDR2 YNNKEL (reference sequence). DNA of the CDR3: TGTGCCAGCAGCCAGGAATTCGCGGCAGATACGCAGTATTTT. Its translation: CASSQEFAADTQYF.

The chain is built from TRBV2 and TRBJ2-7; maybe TRBD1 (5 bases). Germline V CDR1 and CDR2: SNHLY, FYNNEI. This CDR3 spans 12 amino acids. V gave up 5 bases and J gave up 4 bases, with 9 bases separating them. CDR3 bases: TGTGCCAGCAGTACGGACATATACGAGCAGTACTTC. Protein: CASSTDIYEQYF.

The V and J genes are TRBV6-6 and TRBJ1-4; no firm D call. The CDR3 loop spans 13 amino acids. Germline CDR1 reads MNHNY; CDR2 reads SVGAGI (reference sequence). V lost 6 bases to trimming and J lost 4 bases, with 9 bases between them. In nucleotides, the CDR3 is TGTGCCAGCAGCAGCACAGATAATGAAAAACTGTTTTTT. Translation: CASSSTDNEKLFF.

The chain recombines TRBV30 with TRBJ2-7; the D gene is possibly TRBD1 (7 bases). The germline V gene encodes CDR1 GTSNPN and CDR2 SVGIG (reference sequence). Trimming pared 4 bases from V and 1 base from J, leaving 14 bases between. CDR3 size: 14 residues. CDR3 bases: TGTGCCTGGACTTGGCAGGGGGGATCCTACGAGCAGTACTTC. Residues: CAWTWQGGSYEQYF.

The chain links TRBV5-3 to TRBJ1-1; D remains ambiguous. TRBV5-3 is known as an ORF, though its function is uncertain. Trimming took off 4 bases at V and 0 bases at J, with 16 bases between the two ends. The CDR3 is 16 residues long. The CDR3 here is CARSTDLAALNTEAFF. In DNA form, the CDR3 reads TGTGCCAGAAGCACGGACCTAGCGGCTTTGAACACTGAAGCTTTCTTT.

This clone was detected a few times. This chain uses TRBV30 with TRBJ1-2; possible D gene TRBD1, 5 bases. CDR1 is GTSNPN and CDR2 is SVGIG in the germline V gene (reference sequence). Trimming removed 4 bases at V and 3 bases at J, with 12 bases between. The CDR3 extends over 13 amino acids. CDR3 in DNA: TGTGCCTGGAAGGGTACCAGGGACTATGGCTACACCTTC. Protein sequence: CAWKGTRDYGYTF.

The rearrangement links TRBV28 to TRBJ2-3; 8 nucleotides match TRBD2. Germline V gives CDR1 MDHEN, CDR2 SYDVKM. This CDR3 comprises 16 residues. With 5 bases clipped from V and 4 bases from J, the junction kept 11 bases outside the gene matches. The CDR3 reads CASSLRTGRGADTQYF. CDR3 in DNA: TGTGCCAGCAGTCTACGGACGGGGCGGGGGGCAGATACGCAGTATTTT.

By share, this clone counts as medium-sized. V usage is TRBV19 and J usage is TRBJ1-1; possibly TRBD1 for D (6 bases). This CDR3 contains 13 residues. CDR1 and CDR2 from the germline V gene are LNHDA and SQIVND (reference sequence). V gave up 9 bases and J gave up 1 base, with 12 bases separating them. CDR3 amino acids: CARRQVTNTEAFF. CDR3 DNA: TGTGCCAGACGACAGGTCACGAACACTGAAGCTTTCTTT.

The gene calls are TRBV11-2 and TRBJ2-1; weak D call: TRBD2 (6 bases). CDR3 length: 16 residues. Germline V CDR1 and CDR2: SGHAT, FQNNGV. The V and J ends lost 1 base and 7 bases respectively, with 17 bases between them. The CDR3 loop reads CASSLGSGTLGNEQFF. CDR3 nucleotides: TGTGCCAGCAGCTTAGGATCCGGGACTCTCGGTAATGAGCAGTTCTTC. The full variable domain, its missing parts supplied by reference TRBV11-2 and TRBJ2-1, is EAGVAQSPRYKIIEKRQSVAFWCNPISGHATLYWYQQILGQGPKLLIQFQNNGVVDDSQLPKDRFSAERLKGVDSTLKIQPAKLEDSAVYLCASSLGSGTLGNEQFFGPGTRLTVL.

In this sample, this clone turned up a few times. The chain links TRBV19 to TRBJ2-7, with 9 nucleotides matching TRBD1. Looked up from germline, CDR1 is LNHDA and CDR2 is SQIVND (reference sequence). The V segment lost 6 bases and the J segment 5 bases; nucleotides outside the gene matches: 5. The CDR3 consists of 13 residues. Here the CDR3 reads CASRADRGNEQYF. The CDR3 region has the DNA TGTGCCAGTAGGGCGGACAGGGGAAACGAGCAGTACTTC.

This clone showed up just a few times. The chain recombines TRBV30 with TRBJ1-3; D unresolved. The CDR3 has 14 residues. Germline CDR1 is GTSNPN and CDR2 is SVGIG (reference sequence). Trimming removed 4 bases at V and 3 bases at J, with 13 bases between. The CDR3 sequence is CAWIRAGGGNTIYF. CDR3 bases: TGTGCCTGGATCCGGGCGGGAGGTGGAAACACCATATATTTT. Based on the CDR3 plus reference TRBV30 and TRBJ1-3, the full variable domain is SQTIHQWPATLVQPVGSPLSLECTVEGTSNPNLYWYRQAAGRGLQLLFYSVGIGQISSEVPQNLSASRPQDRQFILSSKKLLLSDSGFYLCAWIRAGGGNTIYFGEGSWLTVV.

The V call is TRBV28, the J call TRBJ2-7; the match to TRBD1 covers 7 bases. CDR3 size: 14 residues. J gave up 2 bases and V 6 bases, and 7 bases lay outside the gene matches. Looked up from germline, CDR1 is MDHEN and CDR2 is SYDVKM. Written as DNA, the CDR3 is TGTGCCAGCAGAAAGACAGGGATTCCCTACGAGCAGTACTTC. It translates to CASRKTGIPYEQYF.

This clone occurred a few times. The J gene is TRBJ1-1, the V gene TRBV30; D might be TRBD1 (5 bases). CDR3 length: 18 amino acids. The ends were cut back, 1 base at V and 0 bases at J, with 21 bases in the middle. Per the germline V gene, CDR1 is GTSNPN and CDR2 is SVGIG (reference sequence). Here the CDR3 DNA reads TGTGCCTGGAGTGCCCCGTACATGGGGGGTCCGATGAACACTGAAGCTTTCTTT. Encoded protein: CAWSAPYMGGPMNTEAFF.

V and J are TRBV30 and TRBJ2-2; a possible D gene is TRBD2 (5 bases). This CDR3 comprises 14 residues. Germline lookup yields CDR1 GTSNPN and CDR2 SVGIG (reference sequence). Trimming shortened V by 0 bases and J by 5 bases, and 10 bases separated the two germline ends. Here the CDR3 reads CAWSVLRETGELFF. In DNA, the CDR3 is TGTGCCTGGAGTGTACTTCGGGAAACCGGGGAGCTGTTTTTT.

The genes are TRBV18 and TRBJ2-7, with TRBD1 identical over 7 bases. Trimming removed 3 bases from V and 6 bases from J; junction bases left unmatched: 5. Germline V gene data show CDR1 as KGHSH and CDR2 as LQKENI. The CDR3 runs to 13 residues. CDR3 nucleotides: TGTGCCAGCTCACCGAACGACAGGGCCGAGCAGTACTTC. This encodes CASSPNDRAEQYF.

Of note for this clone: Other DNA sequences in this specimen translate into the identical CDR3. The chain links TRBV21-1 to TRBJ1-2. TRBV21-1 is noted as a pseudogene. The CDR3 length is 17 residues. The CDR3 DNA reads TGTGCCAGCAGCAAAAGAGAGGGGGCGGGGGGGAACTATGGCTACACCTTC. It yields the protein CASSKREGAGGNYGYTF.

This clone was seen only once. This rearrangement joins TRBV4-1 to TRBJ2-4, with 10 bases fitting TRBD2. Germline V gives CDR1 MGHRA, CDR2 YSYEKL. Trimming cost V 0 bases and J 0 bases; bases outside gene matches: 5. The CDR3 loop spans 18 amino acids. Written as DNA, the CDR3 is TGCGCCAGCAGCCAAGAGGGTAGCGGGAGGTTAGCCAAAAACATTCAGTACTTC. Translating it yields CASSQEGSGRLAKNIQYF.

This clone is a singleton in its sample. The CDR3 region has the DNA TGTGCCAGCAGTTCCGCCGGGACATCTGGGTATGGCTACACCTTC. Protein sequence: CASSSAGTSGYGYTF. The gene calls are TRBV7-9 and TRBJ1-2, with a possible D match to TRBD1 (6 bases). V dropped 6 bases and J dropped 5 bases, with 19 bases sitting between them. Germline V gene data show CDR1 as SEHNR and CDR2 as FQNEAQ (reference sequence). The CDR3 length is 15 residues.

This clone was counted once. V is TRBV5-1 and J is TRBJ2-2; TRBD2 matches 8 bases. Unmatched junction bases numbered 5, after V lost 1 base and J lost 3 bases. Germline CDR1 is SGHRS and CDR2 is YFSETQ. The CDR3 sequence is 16 residues long. CDR3 DNA sequence: TGCGCCAGCAGCTTGCGAAGCGGGGGTCACACCGGGGAGCTGTTTTTT. As protein: CASSLRSGGHTGELFF.

The chain combines TRBV5-1 with TRBJ2-5; a weak D match, TRBD2 (5 bases). The CDR3 extends over 12 amino acids. The germline gives CDR1 SGHRS, CDR2 YFSETQ. The V end lost 1 base, the J end lost 5 bases, and 6 bases lay between the germline ends. CDR3 DNA: TGCGCCAGCAGCTTGCCGGGGGAGACCCAGTACTTC. It is translated as CASSLPGETQYF.

This clone was seen a few times. V and J are TRBV19 and TRBJ1-5; 7 bases fit TRBD1. V was clipped by 7 bases and J by 6 bases; unmatched bases: 9. CDR1 and CDR2 from the germline V gene are LNHDA and SQIVND (reference sequence). CDR3 length equals 14 residues. CDR3 sequence: CASTEGGRGQPQHF. CDR3 in DNA: TGTGCCAGTACCGAAGGGGGCCGGGGTCAGCCCCAGCATTTT.

The rearrangement joins TRBV19 to TRBJ2-7, with D perhaps matching TRBD1 (6 bases). This CDR3 comprises 15 residues. Germline V gives CDR1 LNHDA, CDR2 SQIVND (reference sequence). V was pared by 5 bases and J by 0 bases, with 14 bases between. The CDR3 protein is CASSPGQMYSYEQYF. CDR3 DNA sequence: TGTGCCAGTAGTCCTGGACAGATGTACTCCTACGAGCAGTACTTC.